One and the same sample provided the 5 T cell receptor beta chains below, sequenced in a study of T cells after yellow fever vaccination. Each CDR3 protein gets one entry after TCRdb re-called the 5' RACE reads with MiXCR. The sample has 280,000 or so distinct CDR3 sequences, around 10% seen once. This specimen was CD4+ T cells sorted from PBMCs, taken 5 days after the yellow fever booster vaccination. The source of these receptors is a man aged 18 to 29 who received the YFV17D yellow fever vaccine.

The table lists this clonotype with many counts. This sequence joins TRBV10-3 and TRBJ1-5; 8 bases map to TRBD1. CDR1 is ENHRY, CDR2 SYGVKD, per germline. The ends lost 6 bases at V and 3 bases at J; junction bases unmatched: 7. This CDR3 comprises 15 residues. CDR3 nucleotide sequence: TGTGCCATCAGCGAAACAGGGGGTGACAATCAGCCCCAGCATTTT. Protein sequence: CAISETGGDNQPQHF.

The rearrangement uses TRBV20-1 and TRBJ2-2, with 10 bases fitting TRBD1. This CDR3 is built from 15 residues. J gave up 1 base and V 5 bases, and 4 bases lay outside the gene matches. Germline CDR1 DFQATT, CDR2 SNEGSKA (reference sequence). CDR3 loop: CSAPDRGRNTGELFF. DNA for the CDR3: TGCAGTGCTCCTGACAGGGGGCGGAACACCGGGGAGCTGTTTTTT.

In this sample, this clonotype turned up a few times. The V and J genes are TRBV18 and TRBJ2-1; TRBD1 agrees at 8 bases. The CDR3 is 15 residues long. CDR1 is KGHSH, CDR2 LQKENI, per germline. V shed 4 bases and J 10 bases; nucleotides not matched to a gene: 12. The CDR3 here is CASSLDRARLSEQFF. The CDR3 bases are TGTGCCAGCTCACTGGACAGGGCAAGACTCTCAGAGCAGTTCTTC.

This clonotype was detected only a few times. The CDR3 DNA reads TGTGCCACCAGTGTTGGCAGACAGCCCCAGCATTTT. Translated: CATSVGRQPQHF. The rearrangement joins TRBV24-1 to TRBJ1-5; D gene unclear. Germline V gene sequence: CDR1 KGHDR, CDR2 SFDVKD. The CDR3 is 12 residues long. The V end lost 5 bases, the J end lost 7 bases, and 8 bases lay between the germline ends.

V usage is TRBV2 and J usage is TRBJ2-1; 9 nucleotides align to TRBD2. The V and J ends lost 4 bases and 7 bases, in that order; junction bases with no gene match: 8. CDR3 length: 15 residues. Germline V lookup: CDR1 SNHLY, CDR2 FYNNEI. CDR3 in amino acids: CASSVLAGAPNEQFF. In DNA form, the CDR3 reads TGTGCCAGCAGTGTCTTAGCGGGGGCCCCTAATGAGCAGTTCTTC.